The clone carrying this T cell receptor beta chain occurred a few times. The data derive from a study of cytomegalovirus exposure and HLA in healthy donors. The CDR3 totals 14 residues. The V gene lost 4 bases and the J gene lost 1 base, with 11 bases spanning the gap. The germline V gene has CDR1 SGDLS and CDR2 YYNGEE. The study ran its PCR with 60 Vbeta and 13 Jbeta primers. Only in-frame clones appear in the TCRdb table, and some are missing; sequencing was by immunoSEQ multiplex PCR. The sample consists of roughly 65,000 clones, about 80% of them appearing once. Sequencing used PBMCs. The TCR sequence derives from a woman aged 25 to 39 in good health and CMV-seronegative. The rearrangement links TRBV9 to TRBJ1-1; perhaps TRBD1 as D (5 bases). In DNA form, the CDR3 reads TGTGCCAGCAGCTCCGGGGGGAGGAACACTGAAGCTTTCTTT. Residues: CASSSGGRNTEAFF.